Listed here are 25 T cell receptor beta chains from one sample, sequenced in a study of blood T cell repertoires in COVID-19. The table came from immunoSEQ multiplex PCR; TCRdb's copy has only in-frame clones and leaves some out. In the table there are approximately 140,000 clones, 81% of which are singletons. The sequenced material came from peripheral blood. These receptors were collected from a human donor with acute or convalescent COVID-19. The donor label of this sample is uncertain.

The rearrangement joins TRBV5-1 to TRBJ2-1; the match to TRBD1 covers 8 bases. CDR1 is SGHRS and CDR2 is YFSETQ in the germline V gene. This CDR3 comprises 15 residues. V shed 4 bases, J shed 0 bases, and the junction held 3 bases outside the gene matches. DNA for the CDR3: TGCGCCAGCAGCCCGGGACAGGTCTCCTACAATGAGCAGTTCTTC. It codes for CASSPGQVSYNEQFF. The full variable domain, completed using reference TRBV5-1 and TRBJ2-1, is KAGVTQTPRYLIKTRGQQVTLSCSPISGHRSVSWYQQTPGQGLQFLFEYFSETQRNKGNFPGRFSGRQFSNSRSEMNVSTLELGDSALYLCASSPGQVSYNEQFFGPGTRLTVL.

In the case of this clone: Other DNA sequences in this sample translate to the same CDR3. The V call is TRBV2, the J call TRBJ2-2; no clear D gene. This CDR3 is 14 amino acids long. The germline V gene has CDR1 SNHLY and CDR2 FYNNEI. Trimming shortened V by 4 bases and J by 2 bases, and 8 bases separated the two germline ends. In DNA, the CDR3 is TGTGCCAGCAGTGCCCTGCTAAACACCGGGGAGCTGTTTTTT. This translates into CASSALLNTGELFF.

V is TRBV30 and J is TRBJ1-2; a weak D match, TRBD1 (5 bases). V lost 0 bases to trimming and J lost 0 bases, with 14 bases between them. The CDR3 totals 16 residues. The germline CDR1 and CDR2 sequences are GTSNPN and SVGIG (reference sequence). CDR3: CAWSVERGGTNYGYTF. The CDR3 bases are TGTGCCTGGAGTGTGGAGCGGGGGGGGACTAACTATGGCTACACCTTC.

V usage is TRBV3-1 (or the pseudogene TRBV3-2) and J usage is TRBJ1-2, with 10 bases identical to TRBD1. This CDR3 comprises 15 residues. Germline CDR1 and CDR2: LGHDT and YNNKEL (reference sequence). J lost 4 bases, V lost 1 base, and 3 bases had no gene match. The CDR3 nucleotides are TGTGCCAGCAGCCAAGCCGGACAGGGGGTCTATGGCTACACCTTC. As protein: CASSQAGQGVYGYTF.

This clone was seen only a few times. The chain recombines TRBV6-5 with TRBJ1-1; the match to TRBD1 covers 11 bases. The CDR3 covers 15 residues. J lost 3 bases, V lost 10 bases, and 10 bases had no gene match. Germline CDR1 MNHEY, CDR2 SVGAGI. The chain's CDR3 is CATYKGTGGDTEAFF. As DNA, the CDR3 is TGTGCCACCTATAAAGGGACAGGGGGGGACACTGAAGCTTTCTTT.

This clone was picked up many times. This chain uses TRBV18 with TRBJ1-2; D unclear. Trimming took off 3 bases at V and 5 bases at J, with 7 bases between the two ends. Germline CDR1 KGHSH, CDR2 LQKENI. The CDR3 is made up of 12 amino acids. The CDR3 region is CASSPSEYGYTF. The CDR3 nucleotides read TGTGCCAGCTCACCCTCGGAGTATGGCTACACCTTC.

This chain joins TRBV24-1 and TRBJ2-3; D perhaps matches TRBD1 (6 bases). CDR3 length: 15 amino acids. Trimming cost V 3 bases and J 0 bases, with 9 bases left between them. Germline assignment: CDR1 KGHDR and CDR2 SFDVKD. The CDR3 DNA reads as TGTGCCACCAGTGATACAGGGTCGAGCACAGATACGCAGTATTTT. This encodes CATSDTGSSTDTQYF.

The gene calls are TRBV12-3 or TRBV12-4 and TRBJ1-6; TRBD1 aligns across 7 bases. V lost 4 bases to trimming and J lost 17 bases; unmatched junction nucleotides: 11. The CDR3 spans 13 residues. Here the CDR3 reads CASSSASTGTFHF. The CDR3 nucleotides read TGTGCCAGCAGTTCGGCTTCGACAGGGACCTTCCACTTT.

The rearrangement joins TRBV7-9 to TRBJ1-3; 10 nucleotides align to TRBD1. Per germline, CDR1 SEHNR and CDR2 FQNEAQ (reference sequence). The CDR3 extends over 15 amino acids. With 5 bases clipped from V and 3 bases from J, the junction kept 4 bases outside the gene matches. The CDR3 sequence is CASSRGTGVGNTIYF. CDR3 nucleotides: TGTGCCAGCAGCCGAGGGACAGGGGTTGGAAACACCATATATTTT. Combining the CDR3 with reference TRBV7-9 and TRBJ1-3 gives the whole variable domain DTGVSQNPRHKITKRGQNVTFRCDPISEHNRLYWYRQTLGQGPEFLTYFQNEAQLEKSRLLSDRFSAERPKGSFSTLEIQRTEQGDSAMYLCASSRGTGVGNTIYFGEGSWLTVV.

The chain carries TRBV5-5 and TRBJ1-2; 7 positions match TRBD1. J lost 4 bases, V lost 3 bases, and 6 bases had no gene match. The CDR3 is 14 residues long. Germline-derived CDR1 and CDR2 are SGHKS and YYEKEE (reference sequence). The CDR3 is CASSSNRGSYGYTF. The CDR3 region has the DNA TGTGCCAGCAGCTCGAACAGGGGCAGCTATGGCTACACCTTC.

The gene calls are TRBV10-3 and TRBJ2-3; D not certain. The CDR3 runs 11 residues. Trimming took off 4 bases at V and 6 bases at J, with 5 bases between the two ends. Germline CDR1 is ENHRY and CDR2 is SYGVKD. The DNA for the CDR3 is TGTGCCATCAGTGGGGCGGATACGCAGTATTTT. Its protein product is CAISGADTQYF.

The chain employs TRBV3-1 (or the pseudogene TRBV3-2) and TRBJ2-3; TRBD1 agrees at 10 bases. Germline trimming cut 4 bases from V and 6 bases from J; bases unmatched to any gene: 4. The germline V gene encodes CDR1 LGHDT and CDR2 YNNKEL (reference sequence). The CDR3 sequence is 14 residues long. CDR3 in amino acids: CASSPRQGADTQYF. The CDR3 DNA follows: TGTGCCAGCAGCCCACGACAGGGGGCGGATACGCAGTATTTT.

A few counts support this clone. The chain combines TRBV6-5 with TRBJ2-7, with a weak D call TRBD1 (6 bases). Germline lookup yields CDR1 MNHEY and CDR2 SVGAGI. Trimming pared 11 bases from V and 3 bases from J, leaving 23 bases between. The CDR3 length is 15 residues. The CDR3 is CASGPRDTTFYEQYF. The DNA of the CDR3 is TGTGCCTCGGGGCCCCGGGACACGACTTTCTACGAGCAGTACTTC.

The rearrangement uses TRBV12-5 and TRBJ2-3, with 9 nucleotides matching TRBD1. Germline V gene lookup returns CDR1 LGHNT and CDR2 FRNRAP. V dropped 4 bases and J dropped 8; count of bases not matched to a gene: 10. The CDR3 sequence is 15 residues long. The CDR3 DNA reads TGTGCTAGTGGTTCCGACAGGGGGGCTCGGGCTACGCAGTATTTT. Amino acid sequence: CASGSDRGARATQYF.

CDR3 loop: CASSSGLEYEQYF. The CDR3 bases are TGTGCCAGCAGTTCTGGACTAGAATACGAGCAGTACTTC. This sequence joins TRBV27 and TRBJ2-7; 7 bases align to TRBD2. Unmatched junction bases numbered 4, after V lost 4 bases and J lost 4 bases. This CDR3 has 13 residues. Germline assignment: CDR1 MNHEY and CDR2 SMNVEV (reference sequence).

J is TRBJ2-1 and V is TRBV7-6, with 9 bases lining up with TRBD2. The CDR3 sequence is 16 residues long. Per germline, CDR1 SGHVS and CDR2 FNYEAQ. V dropped 5 bases and J dropped 4; count of bases not matched to a gene: 9. CDR3 nucleotides: TGTGCCAGCAGCCTCCTAAGCGGGGGGTTTTACAATGAGCAGTTCTTC. It codes for CASSLLSGGFYNEQFF.

The chain carries TRBV7-8 and TRBJ1-1, with 9 bases aligning to TRBD1. J was trimmed by 5 bases and V by 5 bases; bases with no gene match: 9. The CDR3 runs 15 residues. CDR1 is SGHVS, CDR2 FQNEAQ, per germline. This CDR3 is CASSVTGGAWTEAFF. CDR3 nucleotide sequence: TGTGCCAGCAGCGTAACAGGGGGCGCTTGGACTGAAGCTTTCTTT. Filled out from reference TRBV7-8 and TRBJ1-1, the complete variable domain reads GAGVSQSPRYKVAKRGQDVALRCDPISGHVSLFWYQQALGQGPEFLTYFQNEAQLDKSGLPSDRFFAERPEGSVSTLKIQRTQQEDSAVYLCASSVTGGAWTEAFFGQGTRLTVV.

The J gene is TRBJ2-3, the V gene TRBV2, with D hard to call. The V end lost 4 bases, the J end lost 10 bases, and 15 bases lay between the germline ends. The CDR3 runs to 13 residues. Germline V lookup: CDR1 SNHLY, CDR2 FYNNEI. This CDR3 is CASSGLGLPPQYF. In DNA, the CDR3 is TGTGCCAGCAGTGGGCTTGGTTTGCCCCCGCAGTATTTT.

The chain carries TRBV7-2 and TRBJ2-5, with a weak D call TRBD1 (6 bases). CDR1 is SGHTA and CDR2 is FQGNSA in the germline V gene. The CDR3 is made up of 16 amino acids. The germline V and J ends were trimmed by 2 bases and 5 bases, with 18 bases remaining between them. As DNA, the CDR3 is TGTGCCAGCAGCTTATACTTAGCAGGGGTTGTGGAGACCCAGTACTTC. Translating gives CASSLYLAGVVETQYF.

The V and J genes are TRBV9 and TRBJ2-2; D is possibly TRBD2 (5 bases). CDR1 SGDLS and CDR2 YYNGEE come from the germline V gene. V was clipped by 4 bases and J by 5 bases, with 18 bases between them. CDR3 length: 16 residues. The chain's CDR3 is CASSRSIGSGTGELFF. CDR3 nucleotides: TGTGCCAGCAGCCGTAGTATCGGGTCGGGGACCGGGGAGCTGTTTTTT.

The chain combines TRBV5-1 with TRBJ2-3; TRBD1 is a possible D gene (5 bases). V was trimmed by 0 bases and J by 5 bases, leaving 10 bases between them. This CDR3 spans 14 amino acids. The germline gives CDR1 SGHRS, CDR2 YFSETQ. The CDR3 protein is CASSLETEKDTQYF. The CDR3 coding sequence is TGCGCCAGCAGCTTGGAGACAGAAAAAGATACGCAGTATTTT. Combining the CDR3 with reference TRBV5-1 and TRBJ2-3 gives the whole variable domain KAGVTQTPRYLIKTRGQQVTLSCSPISGHRSVSWYQQTPGQGLQFLFEYFSETQRNKGNFPGRFSGRQFSNSRSEMNVSTLELGDSALYLCASSLETEKDTQYFGPGTRLTVL.

This sequence joins TRBV19 and TRBJ1-2; a weak D match, TRBD1 (6 bases). The V gene's germline CDR1 is LNHDA and CDR2 SQIVND (reference sequence). Trimming cost V 6 bases and J 3 bases, with 17 bases left between them. CDR3 size: 15 residues. In DNA form, the CDR3 reads TGTGCCAGTAGCTCTCAGGGGTTAGGGGACTATGGCTACACCTTC. This gives the protein CASSSQGLGDYGYTF.

The chain links TRBV24-1 to TRBJ2-5; no reliable D call. Trimming removed 4 bases at V and 3 bases at J, with 8 bases between. The CDR3 length is 13 residues. Per germline, CDR1 KGHDR and CDR2 SFDVKD. The CDR3 DNA follows: TGTGCCACCAGTGAAACAGAAGAAGAGACCCAGTACTTC. This encodes CATSETEEETQYF.

The chain links TRBV29-1 to TRBJ1-2; 12 bases line up with TRBD1. V dropped 3 bases and J dropped 4; count of bases not matched to a gene: 9. The CDR3 covers 16 residues. Germline V gene data show CDR1 as SQVTM and CDR2 as ANQGSEA. Written as DNA, the CDR3 is TGCAGCGTTGATAGGGGACAGGGGGCTGGCGGCTATGGCTACACCTTC. Its translation: CSVDRGQGAGGYGYTF.

The V gene is TRBV7-9, the J gene TRBJ1-1; D gene unclear. The CDR3 has 12 amino acids. Germline V gene sequence: CDR1 SEHNR, CDR2 FQNEAQ (reference sequence). V lost 2 bases and J lost 3, with 4 bases in between. CDR3 protein: CASSLRDTEAFF. CDR3 DNA sequence: TGTGCCAGCAGCTTAAGAGACACTGAAGCTTTCTTT.